This T cell receptor (beta chain) was sequenced during a study of cytomegalovirus exposure and HLA in healthy donors. General study findings and limits: Researchers reportedly found TCR beta sequences accurately predicted most subjects' HLA-A and HLA-B alleles. Several V segments, TRBV6-2 and TRBV6-3 among them, could not be told apart and were dropped. In a later analysis, parvovirus B19, influenza, CMV and Epstein-Barr virus appeared linked to several top co-occurrence clusters. In presence/absence analyses, roughly uniform sequencing depth across donors was assumed.

The CDR3 contains 15 residues. Germline V CDR1 and CDR2: SEHNR, FQNEAQ (reference sequence). V shed 1 base, J shed 7 bases, and the junction held 6 bases outside the gene matches. In the PCR, 60 Vbeta and 13 Jbeta primers were used. TCRdb keeps only in-frame clones here, not all; method: immunoSEQ multiplex PCR. Of roughly 100,000 clones in the sample, roughly 15% were seen once. A note on this clone: Its matching antigen is unknown.

This rearrangement joins TRBV7-9 to TRBJ1-1, with 10 nucleotides matching TRBD1. The sequence came from a female donor in good health and CMV-seronegative. The sample comprised PBMCs. The DNA of the CDR3 is TGTGCCAGCAGCTTAGTGGGACAGGGGACTCGTGAAGCTTTCTTT. Encoded protein: CASSLVGQGTREAFF.